The 17 T cell receptor beta chains below were found in one sample sequenced in a study of T-cell memory formation after mild COVID-19. One entry per CDR3 protein results from TCRdb running MiXCR on the 5' RACE reads. The sample yields about 390,000 distinct CDR3 sequences, approximately 15% seen once. Sequenced input: PBMCs or a T cell subset sorted from them (not recorded which). The receptors were gathered from a young man who had mild COVID-19 (a few samples of this study predate the infection). Cell type and time point are not known.

This clonotype was seen a few times. The chain couples TRBV20-1 to TRBJ1-1; 7 bases fit TRBD1. The CDR3 is 13 amino acids. V lost 2 bases and J lost 8; bases outside the gene matches: 8. Per the germline V gene, CDR1 is DFQATT and CDR2 is SNEGSKA (reference sequence). The CDR3 region has the DNA TGCAGTGCTAGACCCAGGGGGGGATACGAAGCTTTCTTT. Translating it yields CSARPRGGYEAFF.

Ten or more counts support this clonotype. V is TRBV5-1 and J is TRBJ2-3; 11 positions agree with TRBD1. With V trimmed by 4 bases and J by 5 bases, 9 bases remained unmatched. CDR3 size: 16 residues. CDR1 is SGHRS, CDR2 YFSETQ, per germline. CDR3 in DNA: TGCGCCAGCAGCATGCAACCCGGGACAGGGGGAGATACGCAGTATTTT. Its protein is CASSMQPGTGGDTQYF. The full variable domain, in which reference TRBV5-1 and TRBJ2-3 provide the parts outside the CDR3, is KAGVTQTPRYLIKTRGQQVTLSCSPISGHRSVSWYQQTPGQGLQFLFEYFSETQRNKGNFPGRFSGRQFSNSRSEMNVSTLELGDSALYLCASSMQPGTGGDTQYFGPGTRLTVL.

This clonotype was seen a handful of times. The V gene is TRBV5-1, the J gene TRBJ2-1; the match to TRBD2 covers 11 bases. The CDR3 contains 15 residues. From germline, CDR1 is SGHRS and CDR2 YFSETQ. The J segment lost 6 bases and the V segment lost 0 bases, leaving 2 bases of the junction unmatched. CDR3 region: CASSLGLAGSNEQFF. The CDR3 nucleotides are TGCGCCAGCAGCTTGGGACTAGCGGGGTCCAATGAGCAGTTCTTC.

This sequence joins TRBV7-8 and TRBJ2-3; TRBD1 might be the D (5 bases). Germline V lookup: CDR1 SGHVS, CDR2 FQNEAQ. The CDR3 sequence is 16 residues long. V was shortened by 5 bases and J by 0 bases, with 15 bases between the two germline ends. CDR3 amino acids: CASSLHRFSSTDTQYF. The CDR3 coding sequence is TGTGCCAGCAGCCTTCACAGGTTCTCTAGCACAGATACGCAGTATTTT.

This clonotype was seen a handful of times. The gene calls are TRBV4-2 and TRBJ2-2, with a weak D call TRBD2 (5 bases). V lost 2 bases, J lost 6 bases, and 13 bases lay in between. The CDR3 is 15 residues long. Germline CDR1 is LGHNA and CDR2 is YNFKEQ. The CDR3 DNA reads as TGTGCCAGCAGCCAAAGGATGGGGAGCCCCGGGGAGCTGTTTTTT. Its translation: CASSQRMGSPGELFF.

The chain links TRBV7-2 to TRBJ2-5; D gene unclear. The CDR3 is 13 residues long. V shed 2 bases and J shed 5 bases, with 9 bases lying between them. Germline assignment: CDR1 SGHTA and CDR2 FQGNSA. CDR3 protein: CASSLRRLETQYF. The CDR3, as DNA: TGTGCCAGCAGCTTACGACGTCTGGAGACCCAGTACTTC.

This clonotype was detected only a few times. The J gene is TRBJ2-1, the V gene TRBV7-2, with 9 bases identical to TRBD1. Germline values: CDR1 SGHTA, CDR2 FQGNSA. This CDR3 has 14 residues. V trimming: 0 bases; J trimming: 13 bases; junction bases outside the gene matches: 7. The CDR3 loop reads CASSLARQGVLQFF. The DNA for the CDR3 is TGTGCCAGCAGCTTAGCAAGACAGGGGGTTTTACAGTTCTTC.

This chain links TRBV3-2 with TRBJ2-7; TRBD1, as called in the table, went unchecked against the DNA. TRBV3-2 is noted as a pseudogene. CDR3 length: 11 residues. The CDR3 bases are TGTGCCAGCAGGCCCCACGACGAGCAGTACGTC. Translation: CASRPHDEQYV.

This clonotype appeared a few times. V is TRBV7-3 and J is TRBJ2-3; a possible D gene is TRBD1 (6 bases). V shed 3 bases and J shed 3 bases, with 10 bases lying between them. The CDR3 totals 14 residues. Germline V gene sequence: CDR1 SGHTA, CDR2 FQGTGA. The CDR3 sequence is CASSLGTMTDTQYF. CDR3 in DNA: TGTGCCAGCAGCTTGGGGACAATGACAGATACGCAGTATTTT.

The sample holds a few counts of this clonotype. The rearrangement uses TRBV12-3 or TRBV12-4 and TRBJ1-5, with TRBD1 matching over 9 bases. J lost 4 bases, V lost 6 bases, and 7 bases had no gene match. The CDR3 spans 15 residues. The DNA of the CDR3 is TGTGCCAGCAGACGAGACAGGGGGAGGAATCAGCCCCAGCATTTT. As protein: CASRRDRGRNQPQHF.

Ten or more counts support this clonotype. V is TRBV7-2 and J is TRBJ2-1; 8 bases match TRBD2. There are 18 residues in the CDR3. The V and J ends lost 2 bases and 1 base, in that order; junction bases with no gene match: 10. Germline CDR1 and CDR2: SGHTA and FQGNSA. The CDR3, as DNA: TGTGCCAGCAGCTTACGAATGCTAGCGGGCACATCCTACAATGAGCAGTTCTTC. The encoded protein is CASSLRMLAGTSYNEQFF.

This chain joins TRBV20-1 and TRBJ2-3; weak D call: TRBD2 (5 bases). The V and J ends lost 2 bases and 11 bases respectively, with 17 bases between them. This CDR3 contains 13 residues. Germline V gives CDR1 DFQATT, CDR2 SNEGSKA (reference sequence). The CDR3 sequence is CSARPPGPAGQYF. The CDR3 nucleotides are TGCAGTGCTAGACCTCCGGGCCCCGCGGGGCAGTATTTT.

CDR3 protein: CASSLEGGPGQPQHF. CDR3 DNA sequence: TGTGCCAGCAGCTTAGAAGGAGGCCCAGGGCAGCCCCAGCATTTT. V is TRBV7-9 and J is TRBJ1-5, with D perhaps matching TRBD1 (5 bases). This CDR3 has 15 amino acids. Germline assignment: CDR1 SEHNR and CDR2 FQNEAQ (reference sequence). Trimming stripped 1 base from V and 7 bases from J, with 14 bases between.

This clonotype was seen only a few times. The chain combines TRBV20-1 with TRBJ1-3, with TRBD1 identical over 7 bases. Trimming cost V 0 bases and J 4 bases; bases outside gene matches: 6. The germline V gene encodes CDR1 DFQATT and CDR2 SNEGSKA (reference sequence). This CDR3 spans 15 amino acids. DNA for the CDR3: TGCAGTGCTAGAGATCCAGTGACAGGGGGAAACACCATATATTTT. It encodes CSARDPVTGGNTIYF.

This clonotype was detected once. This chain links TRBV28 with TRBJ1-1; D possibly corresponds to TRBD1 (6 bases). The CDR3 has 12 amino acids. Germline values: CDR1 MDHEN, CDR2 SYDVKM. The V end lost 8 bases, the J end lost 3 bases, and 10 bases lay between the germline ends. In DNA, the CDR3 is TGTGCCAGCGGTTGGGGGCACACTGAAGCTTTCTTT. It is translated as CASGWGHTEAFF.

The chain recombines TRBV28 with TRBJ2-3; D assignment may be TRBD1 or TRBD2 (5 bases each). The CDR3 consists of 14 residues. Trimming pared 8 bases from V and 1 base from J, leaving 13 bases between. The germline gives CDR1 MDHEN, CDR2 SYDVKM. The CDR3: CASDSQGRTDTQYF. DNA of the CDR3: TGTGCCAGCGACTCGCAGGGACGCACAGATACGCAGTATTTT.

The chain links TRBV12-3 or TRBV12-4 to TRBJ1-2; D call uncertain. This CDR3 comprises 11 residues. The V gene lost 6 bases and the J gene lost 5 bases, with 7 bases spanning the gap. The CDR3 bases are TGTGCCAGCAGGTATCCTTATGGCTACACCTTC. It translates to CASRYPYGYTF.